This is a list of T cell receptor beta chains from one sample in a study of cytomegalovirus exposure and HLA in healthy donors. TCRdb's table, derived via immunoSEQ multiplex PCR, lists solely in-frame clones and lacks some. The repertoire has around 160,000 clones, more than 80% of them found once; the top ten carry about 3%. Sequenced material: PBMCs. Every receptor here comes from a woman aged 18-29 years in good health and CMV-seropositive. The CDR3 runs from the conserved cysteine through the conserved F or W. The D gene is left open where the match is weak. Expanded clones are given a class, and other clones once, few, many or no size at all.

J gene | V gene | D gene | clone size | CDR3 protein | CDR3 DNA
TRBJ2-7 | TRBV2 | TRBD2 | NA | CAGREGHEQYF | TGTGCCGGCAGGGAGGGCCACGAGCAGTACTTC
TRBJ2-1 | TRBV5-1 | NA | NA | CASSPYNNEQFF | TGCGCCAGCAGTCCTTACAACAATGAGCAGTTCTTC
TRBJ2-7 | TRBV6-5 | TRBD2 | NA | CASSWGGSYEQYF | TGTGCCAGCAGTTGGGGGGGCTCCTACGAGCAGTACTTC
TRBJ2-1 | TRBV2 | TRBD2 | once | CASSPGTTSYNEQFF | TGTGCCAGCAGTCCCGGGACTACCTCCTACAATGAGCAGTTCTTC
TRBJ1-6 | TRBV19 | NA | NA | CASSIKGRDNSPLHF | TGTGCCAGTAGTATAAAGGGGAGGGATAATTCACCCCTCCACTTT
TRBJ2-5 | TRBV5-1 | TRBD2 | NA | CASSLGLAGEETQYF | TGCGCCAGCAGCTTGGGGCTAGCGGGCGAGGAGACCCAGTACTTC
TRBJ2-7 | TRBV7-2 | TRBD2 | NA | CASSLDLAGGSYEQYF | TGTGCCAGCAGCTTAGATCTGGCGGGGGGTTCCTACGAGCAGTACTTC
TRBJ2-7 | TRBV15 | TRBD2 | few | CATSSGGRSSEQYF | TGTGCCACCAGCAGCGGCGGGAGATCGTCCGAGCAGTACTTC
TRBJ1-3 | TRBV18 | NA | NA | CASSADSSGNTIYF | TGTGCCAGCTCAGCGGACAGCTCTGGAAACACCATATATTTT
TRBJ1-5 | TRBV28 | NA | NA | CASSLFTLDGQPQHF | TGTGCCAGCAGTCTATTCACGCTCGACGGGCAGCCCCAGCATTTT
TRBJ2-7 | TRBV6-6 | TRBD1 | NA | CASSYETVDRGHEQYF | TGTGCCAGCAGTTACGAAACGGTAGACAGGGGCCACGAGCAGTACTTC
TRBJ2-7 | TRBV28 | TRBD2 | NA | CASSTSRIRTSGSRGEQYF | TGTGCCAGCAGTACTTCACGAATACGGACTAGCGGGAGCCGAGGCGAGCAGTACTTC
TRBJ2-2 | TRBV28 | TRBD1 | NA | CASRRQGVSTGELFF | TGTGCCAGCAGAAGACAGGGAGTGAGCACCGGGGAGCTGTTTTTT
TRBJ2-7 | TRBV28 | NA | NA | CASSLPPNYEQYF | TGTGCCAGCAGTTTACCCCCCAACTACGAGCAGTACTTC
TRBJ1-1 | TRBV7-9 | NA | NA | CASSLGYSNTEAFF | TGTGCCAGCAGCTTAGGCTACTCGAACACTGAAGCTTTCTTT
TRBJ2-5 | TRBV7-9 | NA | NA | CASSFSLTEDKETQYF | TGTGCCAGCAGCTTTAGTTTAACAGAAGATAAAGAGACCCAGTACTTC
TRBJ2-2 | TRBV30 | TRBD1 | NA | CAWIGTGGPLSGELFF | TGTGCCTGGATCGGGACAGGGGGACCGTTGTCCGGGGAGCTGTTTTTT
TRBJ2-3 | TRBV18 | NA | NA | CASSPLRRGHTDTQYF | TGTGCCAGCTCACCACTCCGCAGGGGACACACAGATACGCAGTATTTT
TRBJ2-5 | TRBV7-7 | TRBD1 | NA | CASSSQGVGETQYF | TGTGCCAGCAGCTCCCAGGGGGTCGGGGAGACCCAGTACTTC
TRBJ1-5 | TRBV6-1 | TRBD1 | NA | CASSVRQGFNQPQHF | TGTGCCAGCAGTGTGAGACAGGGGTTCAATCAGCCCCAGCATTTT
TRBJ2-1 | TRBV11-2 | TRBD2 | NA | CASSSALAGEVRSYNEQFF | TGTGCCAGCAGCTCCGCACTAGCGGGGGAAGTGCGCTCCTACAATGAGCAGTTCTTC
TRBJ1-2 | TRBV9 | NA | NA | CASSVETNYGYTF | TGTGCCAGCAGCGTGGAGACTAACTATGGCTACACCTTC